This TCR beta chain is drawn from a study of blood T cells in healthy people across ages. Study-wide results and limits: Changes seen in expanded clonotypes were possibly confounded by donor CMV status left unknown.

Trimming removed 4 bases from V and 13 bases from J, with 15 bases in between. The germline V gene encodes CDR1 SGDLS and CDR2 YYNGEE. The CDR3 has 12 residues. As for this clonotype: No antigen is known for it. This may arise from a read error, as a much more abundant clone is one base away.

The authors ran a second PCR of about 7 to 11 cycles using a sample-barcoded 5' primer and a J-beta primer mix. The template-switch adaptor was a 5' adaptor with 12 random nucleotides. It tagged each cDNA molecule. Each of the samples gave a minimum of 3 million paired-end reads that contained CDR3. TCRdb independently ran MiXCR on the 5' RACE reads; one entry per CDR3 protein. The repertoire holds roughly 700,000 distinct CDR3 sequences, roughly 32% seen once, with approximately 15% in the top ten. Sequences were obtained from blood. This rearrangement joins TRBV9 to TRBJ2-1; D is perhaps TRBD2 (8 bases). This clonotype was obtained from a woman of 80 years or more in good health. The CDR3 region is CASSREGQTQFF. The DNA for the CDR3 is TGTGCCAGCAGCCGGGAGGGACAGACCCAGTTCTTC.